One sample yielded the 4 T cell receptor beta chains listed below, sequenced in a study of cytomegalovirus exposure and HLA in healthy donors. PCR involved 60 Vbeta and 13 Jbeta primers. Only in-frame clones appear in the TCRdb table, and some are missing; sequencing was by immunoSEQ multiplex PCR. The table lists more than 150,000 clones, around 84% of them singletons. Sequencing input: PBMCs. All receptors come from a girl aged 2-9 years in good health and CMV-seropositive.

This clone has only a few counts. J is TRBJ2-7 and V is TRBV2, with TRBD2 matching over 8 bases. From germline, CDR1 is SNHLY and CDR2 FYNNEI. The V and J ends lost 7 bases and 1 base, in that order; junction bases with no gene match: 3. The CDR3 runs to 13 residues. CDR3 bases: TGTGCCAGCACGGGGGGGAGTTCCTACGAGCAGTACTTC. This gives the protein CASTGGSSYEQYF.

The chain is built from TRBV14 and TRBJ2-5, with 7 nucleotides matching TRBD1. Germline CDR1 SGHDN, CDR2 FVKESK. Trimming cost V 1 base and J 2 bases; bases outside gene matches: 4. CDR3 length: 15 residues. The CDR3 DNA follows: TGTGCCAGCAGCCAAGTCAGGGGGATACAAGAGACCCAGTACTTC. Translation: CASSQVRGIQETQYF.

This chain connects TRBV7-6 to TRBJ2-7; D possibly corresponds to TRBD1 (5 bases). This CDR3 has 14 residues. Trimming removed 1 base at V and 5 bases at J, with 12 bases between. Germline V CDR1 and CDR2: SGHVS, FNYEAQ. CDR3 sequence (DNA): TGTGCCAGCAGCTTAGTGGGGCCCCTGGACGAGCAGTACTTC. Translated: CASSLVGPLDEQYF.

The chain links TRBV5-1 to TRBJ2-1; possible D gene TRBD1, 5 bases. V was trimmed by 4 bases and J by 9 bases, leaving 14 bases between them. The CDR3 runs 13 residues. Looked up from germline, CDR1 is SGHRS and CDR2 is YFSETQ. The CDR3 coding sequence is TGCGCCAGCAGCCGGACGGTCCAGGGTGAGCAGTTCTTC. It translates to CASSRTVQGEQFF.